The rows below give T cell receptor beta chains drawn from one sample of a study of cytomegalovirus exposure and HLA in healthy donors. Only in-frame clones appear in the TCRdb table, and some are missing; sequencing was by immunoSEQ multiplex PCR. The table records tens of thousands of clones, 76% of them present only once. The sequencing input was PBMCs. The receptors derive from a male donor in good health and CMV-seronegative. Both conserved end residues are part of each CDR3. The order of the fields is J gene, D gene, clone size, V gene, CDR3 protein, CDR3 DNA. The D gene is left open where the match is weak. Only some rows state a clone size, as once, few, many or a class for expanded clones.

>TRBJ2-3|TRBD2|.|TRBV9
CASSVGTSGSTDTQYF
TGTGCCAGCAGCGTAGGGACTAGCGGGAGCACAGATACGCAGTATTTT
>TRBJ2-5|TRBD2|.|TRBV5-8
CASSSGRARETQYF
TGTGCCAGCAGTAGCGGGAGGGCCCGGGAGACCCAGTACTTC
>TRBJ2-1|.|once|TRBV19
CASSIVSGGNNEQFF
TGTGCCAGTAGTATAGTATCGGGCGGGAACAATGAGCAGTTCTTC
>TRBJ1-2|.|.|TRBV5-6
CASSLTGLNYGYTF
TGTGCCAGCAGCTTGACAGGGTTGAACTATGGCTACACCTTC
>TRBJ1-6|.|.|TRBV5-6
CASSDARTANVPLHF
TGTGCCAGCAGCGACGCTAGGACAGCGAACGTACCCCTCCACTTT
>TRBJ2-1|.|.|TRBV30
CAGYRDSNEQFF
TGTGCCGGTTACAGGGATAGCAATGAGCAGTTCTTC
>TRBJ1-1|.|.|TRBV7-9
CASSSTSRSTEAFF
TGTGCCAGCAGCTCAACCTCCCGGAGCACTGAAGCTTTCTTT
>TRBJ2-1|.|.|TRBV7-9
CASSSNRDTSTSYNEQFF
TGTGCCAGCAGCTCCAATCGGGACACCTCAACATCCTACAATGAGCAGTTCTTC
>TRBJ1-2|.|few|TRBV6-6
CASSERVDRYGYTF
TGTGCCAGCAGTGAGCGTGTAGACCGTTATGGCTACACCTTC
>TRBJ2-7|TRBD1|.|TRBV5-6
CASSLRGRFLEQYF
TGTGCCAGCAGCTTGAGGGGGCGATTTCTCGAGCAGTACTTC
>TRBJ1-2|TRBD1|.|TRBV7-9
CASSLAYRGNYGYTF
TGTGCCAGCAGCTTAGCCTACAGGGGGAACTATGGCTACACCTTC
>TRBJ1-1|.|.|TRBV25-1
CASSQGMFAFF
TGTGCCAGCAGTCAGGGTATGTTTGCTTTCTTT
>TRBJ2-1|.|.|TRBV7-2
CASSLDSTDNEQFF
TGTGCCAGCAGCCTAGACAGCACTGACAATGAGCAGTTCTTC
>TRBJ1-2|.|.|TRBV5-1
CASSLDTYGYTF
TGCGCCAGCAGCTTGGACACCTATGGCTACACCTTC
>TRBJ1-4|TRBD1|few|TRBV6-5
CASRLQGAGEKLFF
TGTGCCAGCAGACTACAGGGGGCTGGGGAAAAACTGTTTTTT